The clone carrying this T cell receptor beta chain has ten or more counts. Its antigen is unknown. A patient was excluded if there was uncontrolled infection, other autoimmune disease, pregnancy or lactation. The data are from a study of T cells in Graves' hyperthyroidism and ophthalmopathy. Study conclusions and caveats: Blood shared most expanded thyroid clonotypes above 0.001. Using 13 V-J features, a model discriminated ophthalmopathy from stable hyperthyroidism.

Amplified regions were TCR beta CDR3 sequences from RNA transcripts. Using the HTBI primer set, a first-round RT-PCR was run on the TCR CDR3. TCRdb used MiXCR to reprocess the multiplex PCR reads, holding one entry per CDR3 protein. Here the sample spans about 410,000 distinct CDR3 sequences, 14% to 15% being singletons. Trimming removed 7 bases from V and 1 base from J; junction bases left unmatched: 6. This CDR3 spans 14 amino acids. Germline-derived CDR1 and CDR2 are SGHRS and YFSETQ. Sequencing input: blood. The TCR sequence derives from a man younger than 35 with Graves' ophthalmopathy. This sequence joins TRBV5-1 and TRBJ2-3; 7 bases line up with TRBD1. The CDR3 DNA follows: TGCGCCAGCGGGACAGTAGCGCGCACAGATACGCAGTATTTT. This sequence encodes CASGTVARTDTQYF.